Given below is one T cell receptor (beta chain) in context. Its target is unknown. The data were obtained in a study of shared clonotypes between healthy human individuals. Whole-study results and caveats: The generation probabilities recorded for non-shared clonotypes fell below those of clonotypes shared by all four donors. Naive subsets usually exceeded memory subsets in estimated richness.

Germline CDR1 LGHNA, CDR2 YSLEER. This CDR3 spans 15 amino acids. Trimming left V 0 bases short and J 2 bases short, with 10 bases between. The repertoire was sequenced with immunoSEQ multiplex PCR; TCRdb's copy has only in-frame clones and lacks some. The data show about 320,000 clones, with about nine tenths seen just once and 15% to 20% held by the top ten. The chain links TRBV4-3 to TRBJ1-1; perhaps TRBD1 as D (5 bases). Material for sequencing was memory CD8+ T cells sorted from blood. The subset denotes: CD45RO+ cells pooled with CCR7-negative TemRA cells. The receptor's source is a man in his late teens or twenties in good health. CDR3 sequence: CASSQDGGANTEAFF. CDR3 bases: TGCGCCAGCAGCCAAGATGGGGGAGCAAACACTGAAGCTTTCTTT.